What follows is one T cell receptor beta chain and its context. This clonotype has only a few counts. It lacks a known antigen. Per-base quality was not reported, and no clone a single base away is much larger than it. The germline V and J ends show losses of 4 bases and 2 bases respectively, and no gene match explains 14 bases of the junction. Sequences SGHRS (CDR1) and YFSETQ (CDR2) are obtained from the germline V gene. The CDR3 starts with the cysteine, ends with the phenylalanine, and has 18 residues. Kept here is only the CDR3 DNA, which spans 54 bases and is read in frame from base 1. Reads for this sample came from an Illumina NovaSeq 6000. TCRalpha and TCRbeta cDNA libraries were built by 5'RACE with constant-segment primers, adding sample barcodes and unique molecular identifiers. RNA was extracted from every sample with Trizol reagent. Libraries were amplified in two PCR steps, with a second sample barcode and Illumina TruSeq adapters added in the second step. Libraries were sequenced on an Illumina NovaSeq with 2 x 150 bp paired-end reads. As for the original processing: With migec v1.2.7, reads were demultiplexed and then collapsed into UMI-guided consensus sequences. Using mixcr v2.1.11, UMI consensuses were aligned to TRA and TRB V and J templates and then assembled into clonotypes. A clonotype was counted as expanded or contracted only if both edgeR and NoisET called the change significant, with noise models trained on biological replicates. edgeR calls used a false discovery rate-adjusted p below 0.01 and a log2 fold-change threshold of 1. As an exploratory analysis of dynamics, max-normalized trajectories of the 1000 most abundant clonotypes were examined with PCA combined with hierarchical clustering. Separately sequenced CD4+ and CD8+ repertoires were used to assign the CD4 or CD8 phenotype of responding clones. The public sequencing data were trimmed at Q25 with fastp and processed into clonotypes with MiXCR by TCRdb, which kept only in-frame beta chains. Every entry covers one CDR3 protein and lists the most common genes and DNA from its rows. The V and J calls and clone size are TCRdb's, not the authors'. The sample profile shows 550,000 to 600,000 distinct CDR3 sequences; approximately 15% of them were found once. The top ten clones comprise roughly 8% of the sample.

This entry belongs to a study of T-cell memory formation after mild COVID-19 (dated by TCRdb to the early 2020s). As for the study more broadly: TCR sequence clusters from the two donors were largely donor specific. The cohort comprised two young, previously healthy adult volunteers, one female and one male. In two donors, T-cell clones that expanded and contracted after mild COVID-19 were followed by sequencing TCRalpha and TCRbeta repertoires longitudinally. Beyond this particular receptor, the publication reports: Only a couple of mild cases were covered by the study, and larger cohorts that include severe cases with pre-infection samples were considered necessary. The detection of some responding clones in pre-infection memory suggests that pre-existing cross-reactive memory T cells joined the SARS-CoV-2 response. From day 15 to 85, contracting clones showed balanced CD4/CD8 phenotypes, whereas a second wave of clones that expanded from day 15 to 37 leaned towards CD4+. The second-wave clones that peaked on day 37 were not confirmed to be SARS-CoV-2 specific. Contracting CD4+ clones were located mainly in the CM and EM memory subsets, whereas CD8+ clones were found to be enriched in EMRA.

Ficoll-Paque density gradient centrifugation was the method used to isolate PBMCs. The receptor was derived from an adult woman who had mild COVID-19 (a few samples of this study predate the infection). The sample titles of this study are shuffled in the database, so cell type and time point are left out; the donor was told from shared clones. The chain joins TRBV5-1 to TRBJ2-1; the junction holds 8 bases that match TRBD2. Specimen: PBMCs or a T cell subset sorted from them (not recorded which). The CDR3 region reads CASSGISLAGSPYNEQFF. The DNA sequence is as follows: TGCGCCAGCAGCGGAATATCCCTAGCGGGCTCCCCCTACAATGAGCAGTTCTTC.